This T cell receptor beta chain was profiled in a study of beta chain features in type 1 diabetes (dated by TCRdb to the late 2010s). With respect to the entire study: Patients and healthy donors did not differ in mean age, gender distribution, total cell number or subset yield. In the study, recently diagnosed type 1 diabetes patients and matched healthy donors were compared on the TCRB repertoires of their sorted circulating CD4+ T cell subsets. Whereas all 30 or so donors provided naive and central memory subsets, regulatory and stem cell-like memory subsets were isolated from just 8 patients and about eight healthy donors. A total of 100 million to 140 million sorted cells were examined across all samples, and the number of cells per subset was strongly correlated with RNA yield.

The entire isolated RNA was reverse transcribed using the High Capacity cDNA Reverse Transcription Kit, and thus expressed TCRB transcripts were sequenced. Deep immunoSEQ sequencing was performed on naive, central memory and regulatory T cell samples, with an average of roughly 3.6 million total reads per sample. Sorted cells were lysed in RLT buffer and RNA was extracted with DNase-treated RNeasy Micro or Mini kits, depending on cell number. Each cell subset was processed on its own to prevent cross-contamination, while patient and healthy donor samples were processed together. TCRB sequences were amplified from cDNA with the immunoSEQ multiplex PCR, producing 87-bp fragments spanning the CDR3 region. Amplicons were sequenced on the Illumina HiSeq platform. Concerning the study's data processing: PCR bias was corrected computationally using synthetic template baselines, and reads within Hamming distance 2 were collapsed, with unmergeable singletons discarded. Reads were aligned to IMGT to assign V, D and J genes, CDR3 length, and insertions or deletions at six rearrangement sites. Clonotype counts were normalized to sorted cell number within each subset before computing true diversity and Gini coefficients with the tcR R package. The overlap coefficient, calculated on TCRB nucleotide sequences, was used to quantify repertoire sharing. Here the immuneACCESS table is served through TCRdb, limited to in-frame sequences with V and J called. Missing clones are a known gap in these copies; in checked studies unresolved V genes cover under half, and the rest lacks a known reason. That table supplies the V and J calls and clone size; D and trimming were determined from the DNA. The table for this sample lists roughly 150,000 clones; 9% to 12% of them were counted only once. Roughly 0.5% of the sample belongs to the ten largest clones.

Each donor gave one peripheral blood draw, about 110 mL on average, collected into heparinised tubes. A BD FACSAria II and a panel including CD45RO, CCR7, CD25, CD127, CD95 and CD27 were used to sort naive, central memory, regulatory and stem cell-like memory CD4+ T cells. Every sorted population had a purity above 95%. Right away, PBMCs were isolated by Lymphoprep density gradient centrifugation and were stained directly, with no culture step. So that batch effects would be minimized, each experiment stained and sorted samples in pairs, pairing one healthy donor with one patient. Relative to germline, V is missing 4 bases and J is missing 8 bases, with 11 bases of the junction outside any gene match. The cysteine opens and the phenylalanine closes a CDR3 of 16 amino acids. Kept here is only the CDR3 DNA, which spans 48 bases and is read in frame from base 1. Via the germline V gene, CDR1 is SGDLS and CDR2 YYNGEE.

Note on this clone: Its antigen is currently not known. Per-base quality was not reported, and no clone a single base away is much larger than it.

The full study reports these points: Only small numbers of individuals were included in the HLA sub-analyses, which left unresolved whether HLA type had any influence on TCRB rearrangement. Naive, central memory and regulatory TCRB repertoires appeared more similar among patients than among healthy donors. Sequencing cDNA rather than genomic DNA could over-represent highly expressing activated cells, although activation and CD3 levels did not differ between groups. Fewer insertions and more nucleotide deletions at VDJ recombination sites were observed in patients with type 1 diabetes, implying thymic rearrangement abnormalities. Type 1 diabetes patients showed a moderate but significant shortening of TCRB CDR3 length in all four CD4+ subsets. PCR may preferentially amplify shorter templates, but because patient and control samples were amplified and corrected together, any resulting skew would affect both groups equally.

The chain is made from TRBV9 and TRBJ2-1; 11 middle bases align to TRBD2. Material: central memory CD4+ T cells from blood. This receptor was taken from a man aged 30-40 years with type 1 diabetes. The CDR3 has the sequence CASSLISGRAGDEQFF. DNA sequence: TGTGCCAGCAGCCTTATTAGCGGGAGGGCCGGGGATGAGCAGTTCTTC.